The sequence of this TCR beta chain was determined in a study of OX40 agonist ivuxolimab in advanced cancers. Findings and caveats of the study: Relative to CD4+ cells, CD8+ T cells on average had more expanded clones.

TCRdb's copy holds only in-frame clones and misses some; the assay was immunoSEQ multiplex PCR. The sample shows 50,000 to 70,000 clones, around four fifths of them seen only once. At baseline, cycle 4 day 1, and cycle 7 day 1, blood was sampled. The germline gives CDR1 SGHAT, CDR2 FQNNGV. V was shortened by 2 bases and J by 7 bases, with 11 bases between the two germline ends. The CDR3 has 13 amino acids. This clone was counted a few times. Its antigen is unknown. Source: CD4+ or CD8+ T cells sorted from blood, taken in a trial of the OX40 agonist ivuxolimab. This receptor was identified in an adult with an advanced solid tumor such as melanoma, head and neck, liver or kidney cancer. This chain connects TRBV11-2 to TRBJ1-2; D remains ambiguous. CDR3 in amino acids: CASSLPRSGGYTF. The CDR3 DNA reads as TGTGCCAGCAGCTTACCCCGCTCGGGTGGCTACACCTTC.